These 19 T cell receptor beta chains share one sample of origin, sequenced in a study of OX40 agonist ivuxolimab in advanced cancers. Method: immunoSEQ multiplex PCR; TCRdb's copy keeps in-frame clones and lacks some. This sample has fewer than 50,000 clones, with approximately 91% found just once. The sample consisted of CD4+ or CD8+ T cells sorted from blood, taken in a trial of the OX40 agonist ivuxolimab. The receptor set was obtained from an adult with an advanced solid tumor such as melanoma, head and neck, liver or kidney cancer.

This chain links TRBV7-9 with TRBJ2-1; 7 nucleotides align to TRBD1. Germline V gives CDR1 SEHNR, CDR2 FQNEAQ (reference sequence). V lost 5 bases, J lost 8 bases, and 6 bases stayed unmatched. The CDR3 totals 13 residues. CDR3 nucleotides: TGTGCCAGCAGCGCGACAGGGTTAGATGAGCAGTTCTTC. Translated: CASSATGLDEQFF.

The rearrangement joins TRBV10-1 to TRBJ2-1; 11 nucleotides match TRBD2. The CDR3 totals 14 residues. The germline V gene has CDR1 WNHNN and CDR2 SYGVQD (reference sequence). Trimming cost V 6 bases and J 8 bases; bases outside gene matches: 6. Here the CDR3 DNA reads TGCGCCAGCAGCCCAACTAGCGGGGGTCATGAGCAGTTCTTC. Translated, it gives CASSPTSGGHEQFF.

Only a few counts were recorded for this clone. This chain uses TRBV5-5 with TRBJ1-6; no definite D call. Trimming removed 0 bases from V and 6 bases from J, with 10 bases in between. The germline CDR1 and CDR2 sequences are SGHKS and YYEKEE (reference sequence). This CDR3 comprises 15 residues. Here the CDR3 DNA reads TGTGCCAGCAGCTTGGGAGGGAGTTTTAATTCACCCCTCCACTTT. Residues: CASSLGGSFNSPLHF. Full variable domain (rest looked up from reference TRBV5-5 and TRBJ1-6): DAGVTQSPTHLIKTRGQQVTLRCSPISGHKSVSWYQQVLGQGPQFIFQYYEKEERGRGNFPDRFSARQFPNYSSELNVNALLLGDSALYLCASSLGGSFNSPLHFGNGTRLTVT.

The rearrangement joins TRBV5-1 to TRBJ1-2; D uncertain. V was clipped by 0 bases and J by 6 bases, with 12 bases between them. This CDR3 contains 14 residues. Germline V gives CDR1 SGHRS, CDR2 YFSETQ. The chain's CDR3 is CASSLGTSGDGYTF. The CDR3 nucleotides read TGCGCCAGCAGCTTGGGGACCTCCGGGGATGGCTACACCTTC. Based on the CDR3 plus reference TRBV5-1 and TRBJ1-2, the full variable domain is KAGVTQTPRYLIKTRGQQVTLSCSPISGHRSVSWYQQTPGQGLQFLFEYFSETQRNKGNFPGRFSGRQFSNSRSEMNVSTLELGDSALYLCASSLGTSGDGYTFGSGTRLTVV.

The chain links TRBV5-1 to TRBJ1-4; TRBD1 matches at 7 bases. The CDR3 sequence is 16 residues long. The germline CDR1 and CDR2 sequences are SGHRS and YFSETQ. Germline trimming cut 4 bases from V and 0 bases from J; bases unmatched to any gene: 6. The CDR3 sequence is CASSQAQGPTNEKLFF. CDR3 in DNA: TGCGCCAGCAGCCAAGCACAGGGGCCAACTAATGAAAAACTGTTTTTT. Combining the CDR3 with reference TRBV5-1 and TRBJ1-4 gives the whole variable domain KAGVTQTPRYLIKTRGQQVTLSCSPISGHRSVSWYQQTPGQGLQFLFEYFSETQRNKGNFPGRFSGRQFSNSRSEMNVSTLELGDSALYLCASSQAQGPTNEKLFFGSGTQLSVL.

Only a few counts were recorded for this clone. The chain couples TRBV10-3 to TRBJ2-2; 9 bases line up with TRBD1. V shed 9 bases, J shed 6 bases, and the junction held 5 bases outside the gene matches. Germline lookup yields CDR1 ENHRY and CDR2 SYGVKD. The CDR3 is 13 amino acids. Here the CDR3 DNA reads TGTGCCATACTGGGACAGGGTCCCGGGGAGCTGTTTTTT. Protein: CAILGQGPGELFF.

The count of this clone is one. The rearrangement uses TRBV7-9 and TRBJ2-7, with no clear D. Germline CDR1 SEHNR, CDR2 FQNEAQ (reference sequence). V lost 1 base, J lost 7 bases, and 8 bases lay in between. This CDR3 is built from 12 residues. Here the CDR3 reads CASSLGSPEQYF. The CDR3 coding sequence is TGTGCCAGCAGCTTAGGCAGCCCAGAGCAGTACTTC. Looking up the rest from reference TRBV7-9 and TRBJ2-7 gives the full variable domain: DTGVSQNPRHKITKRGQNVTFRCDPISEHNRLYWYRQTLGQGPEFLTYFQNEAQLEKSRLLSDRFSAERPKGSFSTLEIQRTEQGDSAMYLCASSLGSPEQYFGPGTRLTVT.

The rearrangement links TRBV7-9 to TRBJ1-6; D is ambiguous. The V end was cut by 1 base, the J end by 6 bases, with 7 bases between. The CDR3 runs 14 residues. Germline V gene data show CDR1 as SEHNR and CDR2 as FQNEAQ (reference sequence). The CDR3 region has the DNA TGTGCCAGCAGCTTAGGCCAGATTAATTCACCCCTCCACTTT. It translates to CASSLGQINSPLHF.

This chain uses TRBV7-9 with TRBJ1-2; 10 bases match TRBD1. The germline V gene has CDR1 SEHNR and CDR2 FQNEAQ (reference sequence). After removal of 5 bases from V and 3 bases from J, the junction contained 6 bases not matched to a gene. This CDR3 contains 15 residues. The CDR3 loop reads CASSPGQGVYYGYTF. The CDR3, as DNA: TGTGCCAGCAGCCCAGGACAGGGGGTTTACTATGGCTACACCTTC.

V is TRBV9 and J is TRBJ2-1; possible D gene TRBD2, 5 bases. Trimming removed 2 bases at V and 3 bases at J, with 18 bases between. CDR3 length: 17 amino acids. CDR1 is SGDLS, CDR2 YYNGEE, per germline. The CDR3 here is CASSVRGRDSSYNEQFF. In DNA form, the CDR3 reads TGTGCCAGCAGCGTTAGAGGGCGAGATTCTAGCTACAATGAGCAGTTCTTC.

This chain joins TRBV27 and TRBJ1-6; 7 nucleotides match TRBD1. CDR1 is MNHEY and CDR2 is SMNVEV in the germline V gene (reference sequence). The CDR3 contains 15 residues. With V trimmed by 4 bases and J by 6 bases, 6 bases remained unmatched. The CDR3 coding sequence is TGTGCCAGCAGTTGGGGGACAGCTTTTAATTCACCCCTCCACTTT. It codes for CASSWGTAFNSPLHF.

The chain employs TRBV7-2 and TRBJ2-7; D ambiguous. The V gene's germline CDR1 is SGHTA and CDR2 FQGNSA. V dropped 6 bases and J dropped 0 bases, with 12 bases sitting between them. The CDR3 totals 14 residues. The CDR3 DNA is TGTGCCAGCAGGCCGGAACTGCACTCCTACGAGCAGTACTTC. Protein: CASRPELHSYEQYF.

CDR3 protein: CASSIRASPHYNEQFF. CDR3 nucleotides: TGTGCCAGTAGTATTCGGGCCAGCCCCCACTACAATGAGCAGTTCTTC. This sequence joins TRBV19 and TRBJ2-1; D call uncertain. Deletions cut 3 bases from V and 3 bases from J, with 15 bases between. Germline V gives CDR1 LNHDA, CDR2 SQIVND (reference sequence). This CDR3 spans 16 amino acids.

The chain recombines TRBV11-3 with TRBJ2-7; D unclear. In germline, CDR1 is SGHNT, CDR2 YENEEA. The CDR3 runs 12 residues. V lost 5 bases to trimming and J lost 4 bases, with 9 bases between them. The CDR3: CASSPQPYEQYF. Here the CDR3 DNA reads TGTGCCAGCAGCCCCCAGCCTTACGAGCAGTACTTC.

The J gene is TRBJ1-1, the V gene TRBV6-5, with 7 positions matching TRBD1. Germline loops: CDR1 MNHEY, CDR2 SVGAGI. J gave up 0 bases and V 0 bases, and 1 base lay outside the gene matches. This CDR3 spans 15 amino acids. CDR3 sequence (DNA): TGTGCCAGCAGTTACTCGAGGGGGCTGAACACTGAAGCTTTCTTT. Translating it yields CASSYSRGLNTEAFF.

V is TRBV6-4 and J is TRBJ1-1, with 9 positions matching TRBD1. CDR1 and CDR2 (germline): MRHNA, SNTAGT. The V segment lost 6 bases and the J segment 6 bases; nucleotides outside the gene matches: 11. The CDR3 extends over 15 amino acids. In DNA form, the CDR3 reads TGTGCCAGCAGGGATACAGACAGGGGGAGAGCTGAAGCTTTCTTT. This codes for CASRDTDRGRAEAFF.

The chain uses TRBV5-1 and TRBJ2-3; 12 bases are shared with TRBD1. This CDR3 has 16 residues. CDR1 and CDR2 (germline): SGHRS, YFSETQ. V shed 2 bases and J 7 bases; nucleotides not matched to a gene: 8. The CDR3 DNA follows: TGCGCCAGCAGCTTAGCCCCGGGACAGGGGGCTTATACGCAGTATTTT. As protein: CASSLAPGQGAYTQYF.

The chain recombines TRBV28 with TRBJ2-7; 9 nucleotides agree with TRBD1. CDR3 length: 14 residues. CDR1 and CDR2 (germline): MDHEN, SYDVKM. V shed 3 bases and J 6 bases; nucleotides not matched to a gene: 6. The CDR3 loop reads CASSFLGDRAEQYF. In DNA form, the CDR3 reads TGTGCCAGCAGTTTCCTTGGGGACAGGGCCGAGCAGTACTTC.

The V gene is TRBV6-5, the J gene TRBJ2-1; D unresolved. V was clipped by 5 bases and J by 9 bases, with 17 bases between them. From germline, CDR1 is MNHEY and CDR2 SVGAGI. The CDR3 contains 14 residues. The CDR3, as DNA: TGTGCCAGCAGTGAGTTGGACCCCTCGGGTGAGCAGTTCTTC. This codes for CASSELDPSGEQFF.